This record covers a single TCR beta chain. Its target is unknown. These data belong to a study of PD-1 blockade in classical Hodgkin lymphoma. Study-wide findings and caveats: Lower baseline TCR diversity marked trial partial responders and progressors. In CD4+ cells, TCR diversity went up significantly by C4D1, but in CD8+ cells it did not.

Every patient had relapsed following autologous stem cell transplantation, and cohorts differed in brentuximab vedotin exposure. CDR3 length: 16 residues. The germline gives CDR1 SNHLY, CDR2 FYNNEI. Trimming took 3 bases from V and 2 from J, leaving 15 bases between them. Data came from immunoSEQ multiplex PCR; TCRdb stores just in-frame clones and leaves some out. This sample has about 43,000 clones, with roughly 78% found just once. The input for sequencing was peripheral blood mononuclear cells (PBMCs), taken before the second cycle of nivolumab. This TCR came from a human donor with classical Hodgkin lymphoma. The chain employs TRBV2 and TRBJ2-3; the D gene is possibly TRBD2 (6 bases). The DNA for the CDR3 is TGTGCCAGCAGTGATGGGGCTAGCGTCAACACAGATACGCAGTATTTT. Translated, it gives CASSDGASVNTDTQYF. The full variable domain, with the rest looked up from reference TRBV2 and TRBJ2-3, is EPEVTQTPSHQVTQMGQEVILRCVPISNHLYFYWYRQILGQKVEFLVSFYNNEISEKSEIFDDQFSVERPDGSNFTLKIRSTKLEDSAMYFCASSDGASVNTDTQYFGPGTRLTVL.